One sample yielded the 10 T cell receptor beta chains listed below, sequenced in a study of blood T cell repertoires in COVID-19. Profiled with immunoSEQ multiplex PCR; TCRdb holds only in-frame clones, not every one. Of 200,000 to 250,000 clones in the sample, about 88% are singletons; the top ten hold 15% to 20%. Specimen: peripheral blood. These receptors originate from a man aged 45-60 years with COVID-19, enrolled during active disease.

The chain couples TRBV6-1 to TRBJ1-2; the match to TRBD1 covers 9 bases. The germline V gene has CDR1 MNHNS and CDR2 SASEGT. The V segment lost 2 bases and the J segment 6 bases; nucleotides outside the gene matches: 7. This CDR3 has 15 amino acids. The CDR3 DNA is TGTGCCAGCAGTGAACAGACAGGGGGACTTGATGGCTACACCTTC. Protein: CASSEQTGGLDGYTF.

The chain employs TRBV4-2 and TRBJ2-1; TRBD2 aligns across 7 bases. The germline gives CDR1 LGHNA, CDR2 YNFKEQ. The CDR3 consists of 13 residues. Unmatched junction bases numbered 1, after V lost 0 bases and J lost 8 bases. CDR3 DNA: TGTGCCAGCAGCCAAGATGGGAGGGATGAGCAGTTCTTC. Translated: CASSQDGRDEQFF.

V gene TRBV18 combines with J gene TRBJ2-2; 13 bases map to TRBD2. Per the germline V gene, CDR1 is KGHSH and CDR2 is LQKENI. CDR3 length: 18 amino acids. The V gene end was trimmed by 5 bases and the J gene end by 0 bases; junction bases not matched to a gene: 6. The CDR3 is CASSAKGLAGANTGELFF. CDR3 DNA sequence: TGTGCCAGCTCAGCCAAAGGACTAGCGGGAGCGAACACCGGGGAGCTGTTTTTT.

The table lists this clone with a count of one. The gene calls are TRBV6-1 and TRBJ1-5; 11 nucleotides match TRBD1. The V gene end was trimmed by 1 base and the J gene end by 6 bases; junction bases not matched to a gene: 2. Germline lookup yields CDR1 MNHNS and CDR2 SASEGT. This CDR3 is built from 15 residues. CDR3 DNA: TGTGCCAGCAGTGAAGGAGGGACAGGGGGTCAGCCCCAGCATTTT. Protein sequence: CASSEGGTGGQPQHF.

The genes are TRBV10-2 and TRBJ2-4, with 7 bases aligning to TRBD1. The CDR3 runs to 11 residues. In germline, CDR1 is WSHSY, CDR2 SAAADI. V lost 6 bases, J lost 11 bases, and 4 bases stayed unmatched. The CDR3, as DNA: TGCGCCAGCAGCGGTACAGGGGTTCAGTACTTC. This encodes CASSGTGVQYF.

The chain combines TRBV7-6 with TRBJ2-7; D perhaps matches TRBD1 (5 bases). The CDR3 spans 12 residues. Deletions cut 3 bases from V and 6 bases from J, with 9 bases between. CDR1 and CDR2 (germline): SGHVS, FNYEAQ. The CDR3 DNA reads as TGTGCCAGCAGCTTCGCAAGGGGCGAGCAGTACTTC. This translates into CASSFARGEQYF.

J is TRBJ1-6 and V is TRBV6-4, with a tentative D call TRBD1 (5 bases). Trimming took off 8 bases at V and 0 bases at J, with 20 bases between the two ends. The CDR3 contains 18 residues. CDR1 is MRHNA and CDR2 is SNTAGT in the germline V gene. CDR3 amino acids: CASPTRMGRGSYNSPLHF. The DNA for the CDR3 is TGTGCCAGCCCGACCCGGATGGGAAGGGGCTCCTATAATTCACCCCTCCACTTT.

This clone came up a few times. Written as DNA, the CDR3 is TGTGCCATCAGTGAGTCGCCCTTTCCGGGACAGAGTTATGGCTACACCTTC. Protein sequence: CAISESPFPGQSYGYTF. The chain couples TRBV10-3 to TRBJ1-2; 7 bases line up with TRBD1. This CDR3 spans 17 amino acids. CDR1 and CDR2 from the germline V gene are ENHRY and SYGVKD. V dropped 0 bases and J dropped 5; count of bases not matched to a gene: 12.

The J gene is TRBJ2-3, the V gene TRBV4-3, with D tentatively TRBD2 (6 bases). The CDR3 is made up of 13 amino acids. Germline V gene data show CDR1 as LGHNA and CDR2 as YSLEER. Trimming pared 7 bases from V and 2 bases from J, leaving 10 bases between. The CDR3 region has the DNA TGCGCCAGCACGGGACTCCTCACAGATACGCAGTATTTT. It yields the protein CASTGLLTDTQYF.

This clone was recorded only once. J is TRBJ2-5 and V is TRBV9; 7 positions agree with TRBD2. This CDR3 is 14 amino acids long. CDR1 SGDLS and CDR2 YYNGEE come from the germline V gene. The V and J ends lost 0 bases and 5 bases, in that order; junction bases with no gene match: 4. In nucleotides, the CDR3 is TGTGCCAGCAGCGTAGCTGAGGGAGGGGAGACCCAGTACTTC. This sequence encodes CASSVAEGGETQYF. Supplemented by reference TRBV9 and TRBJ2-5, the full variable domain reads DSGVTQTPKHLITATGQRVTLRCSPRSGDLSVYWYQQSLDQGLQFLIQYYNGEERAKGNILERFSAQQFPDLHSELNLSSLELGDSALYFCASSVAEGGETQYFGPGTRLLVL.